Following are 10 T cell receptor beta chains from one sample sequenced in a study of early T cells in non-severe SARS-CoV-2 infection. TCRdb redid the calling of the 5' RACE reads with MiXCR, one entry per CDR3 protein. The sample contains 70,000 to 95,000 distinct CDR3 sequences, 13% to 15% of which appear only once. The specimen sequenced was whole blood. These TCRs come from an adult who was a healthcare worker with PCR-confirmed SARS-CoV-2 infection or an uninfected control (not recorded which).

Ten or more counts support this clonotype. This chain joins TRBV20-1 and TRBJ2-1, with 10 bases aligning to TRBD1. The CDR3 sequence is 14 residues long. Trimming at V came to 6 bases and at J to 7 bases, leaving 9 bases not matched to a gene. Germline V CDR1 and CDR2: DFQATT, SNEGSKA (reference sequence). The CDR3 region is CSAPGDRGTNEQFF. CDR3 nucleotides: TGCAGTGCCCCAGGGGACAGGGGAACGAATGAGCAGTTCTTC.

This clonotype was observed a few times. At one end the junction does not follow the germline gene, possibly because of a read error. This CDR3 reads CASSRISENTIYF. As DNA, the CDR3 is TGTGCCAGCAGTAGAATCTCTGAAAACACCATATATTTT. The chain has TRBV12-3 or TRBV12-4 and TRBJ1-3; D is ambiguous. The CDR3 spans 13 residues.

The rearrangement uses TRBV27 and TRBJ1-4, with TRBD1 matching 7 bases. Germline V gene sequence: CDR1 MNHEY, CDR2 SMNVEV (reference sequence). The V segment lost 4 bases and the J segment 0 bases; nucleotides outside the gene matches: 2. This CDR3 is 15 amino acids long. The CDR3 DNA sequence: TGTGCCAGCAGTTCTCAGGGGGCAACTAATGAAAAACTGTTTTTT. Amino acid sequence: CASSSQGATNEKLFF.

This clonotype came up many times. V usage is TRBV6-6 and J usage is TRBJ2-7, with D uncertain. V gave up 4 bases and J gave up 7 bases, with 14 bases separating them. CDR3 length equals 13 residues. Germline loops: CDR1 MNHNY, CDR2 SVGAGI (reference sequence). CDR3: CASSSLAGWEQYF. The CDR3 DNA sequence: TGTGCCAGCAGTTCCCTGGCAGGCTGGGAGCAGTACTTC.

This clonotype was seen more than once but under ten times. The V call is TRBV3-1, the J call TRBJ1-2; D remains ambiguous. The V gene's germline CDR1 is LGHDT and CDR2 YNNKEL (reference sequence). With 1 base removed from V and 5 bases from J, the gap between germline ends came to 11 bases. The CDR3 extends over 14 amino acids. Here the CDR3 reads CASSQGRYGYGYTF. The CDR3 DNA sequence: TGTGCCAGCAGCCAAGGTCGGTATGGATATGGCTACACCTTC.

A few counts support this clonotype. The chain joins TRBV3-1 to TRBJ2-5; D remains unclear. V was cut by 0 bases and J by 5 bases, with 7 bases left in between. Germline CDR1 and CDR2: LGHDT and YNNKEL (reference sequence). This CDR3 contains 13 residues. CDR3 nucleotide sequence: TGTGCCAGCAGCCAAGATGGAATCGAGACCCAGTACTTC. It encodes CASSQDGIETQYF.

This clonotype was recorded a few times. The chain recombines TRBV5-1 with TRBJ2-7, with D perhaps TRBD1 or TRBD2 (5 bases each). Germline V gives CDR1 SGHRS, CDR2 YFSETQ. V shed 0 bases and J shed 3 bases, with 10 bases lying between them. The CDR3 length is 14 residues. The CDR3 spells CASSLGGRIYEQYF. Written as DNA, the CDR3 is TGCGCCAGCAGCTTGGGGGGACGGATCTACGAGCAGTACTTC.

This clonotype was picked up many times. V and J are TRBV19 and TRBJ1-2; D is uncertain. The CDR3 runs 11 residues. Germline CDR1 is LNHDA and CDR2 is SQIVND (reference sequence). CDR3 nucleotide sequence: TGTGCAACGAGGCGAGATTATGGCTACACCTTC. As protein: CATRRDYGYTF.

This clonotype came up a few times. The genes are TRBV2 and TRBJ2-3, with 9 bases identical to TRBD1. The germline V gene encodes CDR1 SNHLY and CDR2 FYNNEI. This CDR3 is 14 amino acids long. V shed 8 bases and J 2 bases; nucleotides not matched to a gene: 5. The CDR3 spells CASAGQGNTDTQYF. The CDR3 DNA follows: TGTGCCAGCGCAGGACAGGGGAACACAGATACGCAGTATTTT. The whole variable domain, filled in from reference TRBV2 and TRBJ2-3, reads EPEVTQTPSHQVTQMGQEVILRCVPISNHLYFYWYRQILGQKVEFLVSFYNNEISEKSEIFDDQFSVERPDGSNFTLKIRSTKLEDSAMYFCASAGQGNTDTQYFGPGTRLTVL.

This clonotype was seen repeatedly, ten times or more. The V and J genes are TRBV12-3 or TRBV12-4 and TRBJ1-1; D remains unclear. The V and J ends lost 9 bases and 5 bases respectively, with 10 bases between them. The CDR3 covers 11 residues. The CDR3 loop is CASLKRTEAFF. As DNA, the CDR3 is TGTGCCAGTCTGAAGAGGACTGAAGCTTTCTTT.